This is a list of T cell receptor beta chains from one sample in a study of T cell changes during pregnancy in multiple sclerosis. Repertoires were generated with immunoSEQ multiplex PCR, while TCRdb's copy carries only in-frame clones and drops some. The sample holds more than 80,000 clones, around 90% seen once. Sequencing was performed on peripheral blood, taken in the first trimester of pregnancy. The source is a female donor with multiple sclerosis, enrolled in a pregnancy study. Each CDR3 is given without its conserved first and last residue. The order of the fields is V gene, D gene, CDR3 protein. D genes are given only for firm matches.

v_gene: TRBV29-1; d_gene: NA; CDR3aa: SVVGRDTAF
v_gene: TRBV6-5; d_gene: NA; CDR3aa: ASTSLSLGNYGYT
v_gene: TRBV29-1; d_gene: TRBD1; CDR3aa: SASGQGYTEAF
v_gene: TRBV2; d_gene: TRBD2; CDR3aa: ASSGGLASGELF
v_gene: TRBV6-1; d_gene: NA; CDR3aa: ASRFAGTDTQY
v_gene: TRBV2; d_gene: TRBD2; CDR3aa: ASRREGKDEQY
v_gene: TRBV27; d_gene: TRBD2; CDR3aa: ASSLLAGGGNTGELF
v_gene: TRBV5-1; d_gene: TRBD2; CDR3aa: ASSARLAGPGDTGELF
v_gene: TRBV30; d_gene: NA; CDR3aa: AWSWTAGRGEKLF
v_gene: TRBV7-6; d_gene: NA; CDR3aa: ASSLGRSYEQY
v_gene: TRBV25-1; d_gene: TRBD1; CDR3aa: ASSDPTGPKETQY
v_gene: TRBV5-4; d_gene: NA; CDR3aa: ASSLETNTEAF
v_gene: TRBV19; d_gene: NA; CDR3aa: ASSRGAVYNEQF
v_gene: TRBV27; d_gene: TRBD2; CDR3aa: ASSPRTSGATDTQY
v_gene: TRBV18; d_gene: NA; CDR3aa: ASSPGQKETQY
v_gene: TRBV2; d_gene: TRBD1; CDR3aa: ASSENPRTGARIRT
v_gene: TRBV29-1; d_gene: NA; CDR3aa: SVAGGTGELF
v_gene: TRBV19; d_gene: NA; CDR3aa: ASSMVRRNTEAF
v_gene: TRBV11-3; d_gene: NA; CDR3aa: ASSADSETYNEQF
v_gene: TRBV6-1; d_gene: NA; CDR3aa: ASMREGNQPQH
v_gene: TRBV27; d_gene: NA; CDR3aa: ASSPTPLQGIRGGQY
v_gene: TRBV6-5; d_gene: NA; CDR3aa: ASLQGRNTEAF
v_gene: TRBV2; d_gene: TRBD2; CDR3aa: ASYRDYLAYEQY
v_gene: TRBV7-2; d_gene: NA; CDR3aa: ASSLGGRHYGYT
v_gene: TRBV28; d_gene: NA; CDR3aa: ASSLVGYNEKLF
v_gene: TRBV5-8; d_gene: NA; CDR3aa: ASSLTRGRRDTQY
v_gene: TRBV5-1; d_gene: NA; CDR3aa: ASSLNMETQY
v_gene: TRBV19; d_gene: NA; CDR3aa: ASSAGFLDTQY
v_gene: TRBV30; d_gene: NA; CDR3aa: AWDRTAPYNEQF
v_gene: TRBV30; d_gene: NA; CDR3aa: AWRISSEAF